This record covers a single TCR beta chain. The data belong to a study of cytomegalovirus exposure and HLA in healthy donors. The CDR3 loop spans 14 amino acids. Trimming took 0 bases from V and 8 from J; bases not matched to a gene: 5. CDR1 is KGHSH, CDR2 LQKENI, per germline. Using immunoSEQ multiplex PCR, the repertoire was profiled, and TCRdb retains in-frame clones only, with some absent. This sample yields some 240,000 clones, of which about 86% are seen a single time; 1% to 1.5% belongs to the top ten. The TCR comes from a woman aged 25 to 39 in good health and CMV-seropositive. This chain uses TRBV18 with TRBJ1-2; 8 bases line up with TRBD1. The sample was PBMCs. This chain's CDR3 is CASSPPDRVNGYTF. The CDR3 bases are TGTGCCAGCTCACCACCGGACAGGGTAAACGGCTACACCTTC.